This T cell receptor (beta chain) was recorded in a study of blood T cell repertoires in COVID-19. Study-level information: In each case, the material was cDNA or gDNA derived from T cells, B-cell-depleted T cells, or PBMCs.

Per germline, CDR1 MNHNY and CDR2 SVGAGI (reference sequence). The CDR3 consists of 15 residues. V lost 7 bases to trimming and J lost 8 bases; unmatched junction nucleotides: 15. Original processing notes: Amplification of reference gene primers was used by the study to estimate nucleated cell counts. TCRdb's table, derived via immunoSEQ multiplex PCR, lists solely in-frame clones and lacks some. That table furnishes V, J and clone size, whereas the DNA furnished D and trimming. This table holds fewer than 25,000 clones, around 90% found once. The sample taken for sequencing was peripheral blood. The V gene is TRBV6-6, the J gene TRBJ1-2, with 8 bases matching TRBD1. The TCR originated in a human donor in a cohort sampled during active COVID-19. The donor label of this sample is uncertain. DNA of the CDR3: TGTGCCAGCACCAACACTCAGGGGGCGTTGGACGGCTACACCTTC. It yields the protein CASTNTQGALDGYTF.